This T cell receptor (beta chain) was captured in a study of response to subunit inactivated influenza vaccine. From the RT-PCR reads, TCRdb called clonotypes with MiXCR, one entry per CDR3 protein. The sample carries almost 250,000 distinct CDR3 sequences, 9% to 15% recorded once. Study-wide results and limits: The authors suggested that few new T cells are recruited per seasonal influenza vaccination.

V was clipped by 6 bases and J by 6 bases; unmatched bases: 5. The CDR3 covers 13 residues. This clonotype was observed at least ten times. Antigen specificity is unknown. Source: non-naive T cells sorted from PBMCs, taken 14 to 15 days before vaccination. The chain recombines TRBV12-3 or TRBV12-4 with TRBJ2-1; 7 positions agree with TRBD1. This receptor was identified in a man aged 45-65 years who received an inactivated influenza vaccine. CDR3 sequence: CASRQGSGNEQFF. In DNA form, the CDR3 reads TGTGCCAGCAGACAGGGGTCAGGCAATGAGCAGTTCTTC.